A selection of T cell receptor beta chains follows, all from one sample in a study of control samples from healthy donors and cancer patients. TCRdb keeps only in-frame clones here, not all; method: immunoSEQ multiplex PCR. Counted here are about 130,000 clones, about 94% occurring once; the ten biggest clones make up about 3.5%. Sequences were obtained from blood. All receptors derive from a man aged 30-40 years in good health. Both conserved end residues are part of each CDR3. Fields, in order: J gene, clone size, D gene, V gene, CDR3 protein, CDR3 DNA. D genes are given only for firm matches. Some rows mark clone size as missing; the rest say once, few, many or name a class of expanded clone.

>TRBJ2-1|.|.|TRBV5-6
CASSFGDYNEQFF
TGTGCCAGCAGCTTTGGGGACTACAATGAGCAGTTCTTC
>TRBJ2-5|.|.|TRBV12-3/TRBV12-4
CASSLTPLETQYF
TGTGCCAGCAGTTTGACCCCCCTAGAGACCCAGTACTTC
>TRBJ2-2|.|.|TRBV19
CASRRRGQVNGELFF
TGTGCCAGTAGACGCCGGGGGCAGGTGAACGGGGAGCTGTTTTTT
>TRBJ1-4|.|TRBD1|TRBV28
CASSFNPDRGHTNEKLFF
TGTGCCAGCAGTTTCAATCCGGACAGGGGGCATACTAATGAAAAACTGTTTTTT
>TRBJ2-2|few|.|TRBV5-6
CASSFGAMNTGELFF
TGTGCCAGCAGCTTTGGCGCCATGAACACCGGGGAGCTGTTTTTT
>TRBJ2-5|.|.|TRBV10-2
CASSPGTGETQYF
TGCGCCAGCAGTCCGGGCACTGGGGAGACCCAGTACTTC
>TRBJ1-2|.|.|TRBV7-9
CASSPVRVSLYGYTF
TGTGCCAGCAGCCCAGTCCGGGTCTCTCTCTATGGCTACACCTTC
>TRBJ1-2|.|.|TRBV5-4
CASSLGRVKANYGYTF
TGTGCCAGCAGCCTGGGAAGGGTTAAAGCTAACTATGGCTACACCTTC
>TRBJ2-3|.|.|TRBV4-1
CASSPGGGGTDTQYF
TGCGCCAGCAGCCCCGGTGGAGGTGGCACAGATACGCAGTATTTT
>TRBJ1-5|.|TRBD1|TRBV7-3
CASSPDRDQPQHF
TGTGCCAGCAGCCCGGACAGGGATCAGCCCCAGCATTTT
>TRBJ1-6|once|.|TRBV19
CASNTGNNSPLHF
TGTGCCAGTAACACAGGGAATAATTCACCCCTCCACTTT
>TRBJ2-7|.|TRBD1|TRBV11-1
CASSLGQGNEQYF
TGTGCCAGCAGCCTAGGACAGGGGAACGAGCAGTACTTC
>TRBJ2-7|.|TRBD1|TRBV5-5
CASSFRDSTYEQYF
TGTGCCAGCAGTTTTCGGGACAGTACCTACGAGCAGTACTTC
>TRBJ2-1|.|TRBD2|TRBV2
CASSEPSGVYNEQFF
TGTGCCAGCAGTGAGCCCAGCGGGGTATACAATGAGCAGTTCTTC
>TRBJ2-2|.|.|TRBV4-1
CASSQELRPATGELFF
TGCGCCAGCAGCCAAGAACTCCGGCCAGCCACCGGGGAGCTGTTTTTT
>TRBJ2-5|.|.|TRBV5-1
CASSLEETQYF
TGCGCCAGCAGCTTAGAAGAGACCCAGTACTTC
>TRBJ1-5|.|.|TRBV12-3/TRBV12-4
CASSLFGDQPQHF
TGTGCCAGCAGTTTATTTGGGGATCAGCCCCAGCATTTT
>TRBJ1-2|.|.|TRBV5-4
CASSLRSGYTF
TGTGCCAGCAGCTTGAGAAGCGGCTACACCTTC
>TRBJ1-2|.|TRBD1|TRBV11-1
CASSSDRGDRYGYTF
TGTGCCAGCAGCTCGGACAGGGGGGATAGGTATGGCTACACCTTC
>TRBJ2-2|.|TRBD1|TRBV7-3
CASGRQGGGELFF
TGTGCCAGCGGAAGACAGGGGGGCGGGGAGCTGTTTTTT
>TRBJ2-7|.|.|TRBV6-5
CASSYGGQSYEQYF
TGTGCCAGCAGTTACGGCGGGCAGTCCTACGAGCAGTACTTC
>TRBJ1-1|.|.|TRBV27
CASSSAGGLGTEAFF
TGTGCCAGCAGTTCAGCTGGCGGGTTAGGAACTGAAGCTTTCTTT
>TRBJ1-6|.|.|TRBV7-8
CASSLSNFPSYNSPLHF
TGTGCCAGCAGCTTATCTAACTTCCCCTCCTATAATTCACCCCTCCACTTT
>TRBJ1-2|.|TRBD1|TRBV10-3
CAISQGGLGYGYTF
TGTGCCATCAGCCAAGGGGGCTTAGGCTATGGCTACACCTTC
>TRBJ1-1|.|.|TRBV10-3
CAISTGQNTEAFF
TGTGCCATCAGTACCGGACAGAACACTGAAGCTTTCTTT
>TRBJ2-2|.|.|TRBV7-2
CASSLSGRPNTGELFF
TGTGCCAGCAGCTTATCCGGACGGCCGAACACCGGGGAGCTGTTTTTT
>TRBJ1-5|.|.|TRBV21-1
CASRPPSARFSNQPQHF
TGTGCCAGCAGGCCTCCCTCAGCCAGATTTAGCAATCAGCCCCAGCATTTT
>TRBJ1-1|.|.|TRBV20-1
CSASSYTEAFF
TGCAGTGCTAGCAGCTACACTGAAGCTTTCTTT
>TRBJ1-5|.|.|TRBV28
CASRFIGQPQHF
TGTGCCAGCAGGTTCATTGGACAGCCCCAGCATTTT
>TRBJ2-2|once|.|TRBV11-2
CASSLVDKTTGELFF
TGTGCCAGCAGCTTAGTGGACAAAACCACCGGGGAGCTGTTTTTT
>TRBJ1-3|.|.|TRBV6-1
CASSEVGTYSGNTIYF
TGTGCCAGCAGTGAAGTTGGCACCTACTCTGGAAACACCATATATTTT